One TCR beta chain is described in this entry. Its antigen is as yet unknown. The table came from immunoSEQ multiplex PCR; TCRdb's copy has only in-frame clones and leaves some out. Of around 93,000 clones in the sample, 75% to 95% are singletons; the top ten hold around 6%. CDR3 size: 19 residues. The trim removed 0 bases at V and 0 bases at J, leaving 6 bases unmatched. Germline assignment: CDR1 SGHVS and CDR2 FNYEAQ. The entry originates in a study of graft-versus-host responses after intestinal transplantation. Study-level information: The recipients all started with anti-thymocyte globulin induction and then took tacrolimus and steroids for 2 to 3 years. Whole-study findings and limits: Allograft graft-versus-host to host-versus-graft clonal ratios ran high in patients with graft-donor T cell macrochimerism. Detected in recipient marrow were GvH clones, some of which were first observed in ileum or blood.

The specimen was unstimulated CD8+ T cells sorted from spleen or lymph node cells, collected before intestinal transplant. This sequence was found in a human donor who received an intestinal transplant. The gene calls are TRBV7-6 and TRBJ1-4; 11 positions match TRBD1. The CDR3 coding sequence is TGTGCCAGCAGCTTAGCCGGACAGGGGGCGGCCACAACTAATGAAAAACTGTTTTTT. Translating gives CASSLAGQGAATTNEKLFF.